These 10 T cell receptor beta chains came from one sample sequenced in a study of regulatory T cells in long-lasting Graves disease. Time point: newly diagnosed GD, antithyroid drugs for less than 3 months. PBMCs provided the RNA from which the TCR library was made. Construction of TCR beta libraries relied on iRepertoire HTBI primers and on Arm-PCR targeting CDR3 regions. One entry per CDR3 protein results from TCRdb running MiXCR on the multiplex PCR reads. The top ten clones hold roughly a sixth of a sample with 400,000 to 450,000 distinct CDR3 sequences, 15% of them seen once. These same data were also listed under a study on T cells in Graves' hyperthyroidism and ophthalmopathy.

The material sequenced was peripheral blood mononuclear cells (PBMCs), taken at new diagnosis, from a patient treated with antithyroid drugs. The receptors originated from a woman in her 30s with Graves disease.

This clonotype was found many times. The gene calls are TRBV7-9 and TRBJ1-1; 8 bases agree with TRBD1. Trimming cost V 2 bases and J 1 base; bases outside gene matches: 9. This CDR3 is 17 amino acids long. Germline CDR1 and CDR2: SEHNR and FQNEAQ (reference sequence). Here the CDR3 reads CASSLSGQGTTNTEAFF. In DNA, the CDR3 is TGTGCCAGCAGCTTAAGCGGACAGGGTACAACGAACACTGAAGCTTTCTTT.

The chain links TRBV29-1 to TRBJ2-1, with 12 bases fitting TRBD2. The germline V gene has CDR1 SQVTM and CDR2 ANQGSEA. V shed 6 bases and J 7 bases; nucleotides not matched to a gene: 4. The CDR3 spans 13 residues. CDR3 residues: CSVTSGRPNEQFF. Here the CDR3 DNA reads TGCAGCGTCACTAGCGGGAGGCCAAATGAGCAGTTCTTC.

The chain has TRBV18 and TRBJ2-7; 10 bases fit TRBD1. V lost 6 bases, J lost 7 bases, and 18 bases stayed unmatched. CDR1 and CDR2 from the germline V gene are KGHSH and LQKENI. CDR3 length equals 17 residues. In nucleotides, the CDR3 is TGTGCCAGCTCCGGTGCGGGACAGGGGCTTTTGTCCTGGGAGCAGTACTTC. Encoded protein: CASSGAGQGLLSWEQYF.

The V gene is TRBV9, the J gene TRBJ1-1; no definite D call. The V end was cut by 3 bases, the J end by 8 bases, with 14 bases between. The CDR3 is made up of 13 amino acids. Germline assignment: CDR1 SGDLS and CDR2 YYNGEE. DNA of the CDR3: TGTGCCAGCAGCGCAGGCTCCAGACAAGAAGCTTTCTTT. Translating it yields CASSAGSRQEAFF. The whole variable domain, remainder taken from reference TRBV9 and TRBJ1-1, is DSGVTQTPKHLITATGQRVTLRCSPRSGDLSVYWYQQSLDQGLQFLIQYYNGEERAKGNILERFSAQQFPDLHSELNLSSLELGDSALYFCASSAGSRQEAFFGQGTRLTVV.

V and J are TRBV6-2 or TRBV6-3 and TRBJ2-3, with D perhaps TRBD2 (6 bases). Germline V gives CDR1 MNHEY, CDR2 SVGEGT. The V gene lost 5 bases and the J gene lost 2 bases, with 20 bases spanning the gap. The CDR3 runs 17 residues. The CDR3 region has the DNA TGTGCCAGCAGTGAAGCGGTGGGTAGCGGAGTCACAGATACGCAGTATTTT. It specifies CASSEAVGSGVTDTQYF.

Only a few counts were recorded for this clonotype. This chain joins TRBV27 and TRBJ2-1; TRBD2 agrees at 7 bases. The CDR3 contains 16 residues. Germline loops: CDR1 MNHEY, CDR2 SMNVEV (reference sequence). Unmatched junction bases numbered 13, after V lost 2 bases and J lost 9 bases. In DNA, the CDR3 is TGTGCCAGCAGTTTACCCTCCGGGACTACCTCCGGTGAGCAGTTCTTC. The encoded protein is CASSLPSGTTSGEQFF.

This clonotype has ten or more counts. The rearrangement links TRBV2 to TRBJ2-1; 10 bases match TRBD2. The CDR3 has 17 amino acids. J was trimmed by 3 bases and V by 6 bases; bases with no gene match: 11. Per the germline V gene, CDR1 is SNHLY and CDR2 is FYNNEI. The CDR3 bases are TGTGCCAGCAGGTCCGTTCGGACTAGCGGTTACTACAATGAGCAGTTCTTC. Translation gives CASRSVRTSGYYNEQFF.

This clonotype was seen more than once but under ten times. The V gene is TRBV6-2 or TRBV6-3, the J gene TRBJ2-7; 7 nucleotides agree with TRBD2. CDR3 length equals 15 residues. Germline V CDR1 and CDR2: MNHEY, SVGEGT. V shed 0 bases and J 5 bases; nucleotides not matched to a gene: 7. CDR3 loop: CASSYSWLAADEQYF. CDR3 coding DNA: TGTGCCAGCAGTTACTCGTGGCTAGCGGCAGACGAGCAGTACTTC.

This clonotype was detected many times. V gene TRBV3-1 combines with J gene TRBJ1-5, with D tentatively TRBD1 (5 bases). The CDR3 is 15 residues long. Germline values: CDR1 LGHDT, CDR2 YNNKEL (reference sequence). V gave up 0 bases and J gave up 7 bases, with 13 bases separating them. The CDR3 here is CASSQDAGSGQPQHF. DNA for the CDR3: TGTGCCAGCAGCCAAGACGCAGGGTCGGGACAGCCCCAGCATTTT.

This clonotype was recorded many times. V and J are TRBV27 and TRBJ1-1; tentative D call: TRBD1 (5 bases). Germline-derived CDR1 and CDR2 are MNHEY and SMNVEV (reference sequence). Trimming shortened V by 3 bases and J by 7 bases, and 15 bases separated the two germline ends. The CDR3 extends over 14 amino acids. CDR3 DNA sequence: TGTGCCAGCAGTTTCAACGGGGGGAGGGATGAAGCTTTCTTT. Protein product: CASSFNGGRDEAFF.